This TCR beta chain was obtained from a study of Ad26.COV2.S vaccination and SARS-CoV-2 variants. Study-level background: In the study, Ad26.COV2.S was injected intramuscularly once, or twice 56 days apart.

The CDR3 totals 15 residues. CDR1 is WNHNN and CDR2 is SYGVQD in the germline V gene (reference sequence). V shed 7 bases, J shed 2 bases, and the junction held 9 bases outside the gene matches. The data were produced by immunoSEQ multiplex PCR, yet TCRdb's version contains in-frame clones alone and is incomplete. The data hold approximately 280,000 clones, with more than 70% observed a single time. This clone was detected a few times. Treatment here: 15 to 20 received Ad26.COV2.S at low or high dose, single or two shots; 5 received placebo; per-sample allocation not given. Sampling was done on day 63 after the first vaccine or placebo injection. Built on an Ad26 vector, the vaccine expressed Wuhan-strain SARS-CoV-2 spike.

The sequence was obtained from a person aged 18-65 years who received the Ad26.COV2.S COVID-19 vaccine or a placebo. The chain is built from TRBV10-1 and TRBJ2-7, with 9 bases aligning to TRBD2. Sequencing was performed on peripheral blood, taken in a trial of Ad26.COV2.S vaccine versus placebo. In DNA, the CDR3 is TGCGCCAGCATCCGTACTAGCGGGCCAACCTACGAGCAGTACTTC. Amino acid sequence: CASIRTSGPTYEQYF.